This TCR beta chain comes out of a study of beta chain features in type 1 diabetes (dated by TCRdb to the late 2010s). About the investigation overall: Mean age, gender distribution, total cell number and subset yield were not different between patients and healthy donors. In the study, recently diagnosed type 1 diabetes patients and matched healthy donors were compared on the TCRB repertoires of their sorted circulating CD4+ T cell subsets. A total of 100 million to 140 million sorted cells were examined across all samples, and the number of cells per subset was strongly correlated with RNA yield. Whereas all 28 donors provided naive and central memory subsets, regulatory and stem cell-like memory subsets were isolated from just 8 patients and roughly 8 healthy donors.

The High Capacity cDNA Reverse Transcription Kit was used to reverse transcribe all of the isolated RNA, meaning that expressed TCRB transcripts were what got sequenced. Deep immunoSEQ sequencing was applied to naive, central memory and regulatory T cell samples, giving an average of around 3.8 million total reads per sample. After sorted cells were lysed in RLT buffer, RNA was extracted with DNase-treated RNeasy Micro or Mini kits, with the choice depending on cell number. Each cell subset was processed separately to prevent cross-contamination, with patient and healthy donor samples processed together. The immunoSEQ multiplex PCR was used to amplify TCRB sequences from cDNA, yielding 87-bp fragments that span the CDR3 region. Amplicons were sequenced on the Illumina HiSeq platform. The authors' pipeline ran thus. PCR bias was computationally corrected using synthetic template baselines, reads within Hamming distance 2 were collapsed, and singletons that could not be merged were discarded. Reads were aligned against IMGT to assign V, D and J genes, CDR3 length and insertions or deletions at six rearrangement sites. Within each subset, clonotype counts were normalized to sorted cell number, and only after that were true diversity and Gini coefficients computed with the tcR R package. Repertoire sharing was quantified using the overlap coefficient calculated on TCRB nucleotide sequences. TCRdb limited this immuneACCESS table to in-frame rearrangements with V and J called. A share of clones is missing; checked studies link under half to unresolved V genes, and the rest is unexplained. The D gene and trimming were derived from the DNA, and the V and J assignments and clone size from that table. The sample profile shows about 160,000 clones; approximately 8.4% of them were found once. The ten largest clones capture under 2.5% of the sample.

Its CDR3 holds 16 amino acids, cysteine through phenylalanine. Only CDR3 DNA is held: 48 bases, read in frame from base 1. The germline V gene yields ENHRY for CDR1 and SYGVKD for CDR2. V is pared back by 0 bases and J by 2 bases, with 11 bases lying between the germline termini. Each donor gave one peripheral blood draw, averaging approximately 0.12 L, which was collected into heparinised tubes. A BD FACSAria II was used to sort naive, central memory, regulatory and stem cell-like memory CD4+ T cells with a panel that included CD45RO, CCR7, CD25, CD127, CD95 and CD27. All sorted populations exceeded 95% purity. PBMCs were isolated immediately by Lymphoprep density gradient centrifugation and stained directly without culture. To minimize batch effects, samples were stained and sorted in pairs, one healthy donor with one patient per experiment. For this clone: What this receptor recognizes is not known. No qualities accompany the bases; no much larger clone lies one base away.

Here is what the overall study found, with its caveats: HLA sub-analyses involved small numbers of individuals, so any influence of HLA type on TCRB rearrangement remained unresolved. Sequencing cDNA rather than genomic DNA could over-represent highly expressing activated cells, although activation and CD3 levels did not differ between groups. Patients with type 1 diabetes made fewer insertions and deleted more nucleotides at VDJ recombination sites, implying thymic rearrangement abnormalities. Shorter templates might be favored by PCR, yet because patient and control samples were amplified and corrected together, any such skew would affect both groups equally. Naive, central memory and regulatory TCRB repertoires appeared to be more similar among patients than among healthy donors. A moderate but significant shortening of TCRB CDR3 length was observed in type 1 diabetes patients in all four CD4+ subsets.

The rearranged chain carries TRBV10-3 and TRBJ2-1; the D segment could be TRBD2, given 6 matching bases. This TCR was sampled from a woman between 18 and 30 years old in good health. The sequenced sample was central memory CD4+ T cells from blood. This receptor has the CDR3 CAISESTSPPYNEQFF. In nucleotide form, the sequence is TGTGCCATCAGTGAGTCTACTAGCCCCCCCTACAATGAGCAGTTCTTC.